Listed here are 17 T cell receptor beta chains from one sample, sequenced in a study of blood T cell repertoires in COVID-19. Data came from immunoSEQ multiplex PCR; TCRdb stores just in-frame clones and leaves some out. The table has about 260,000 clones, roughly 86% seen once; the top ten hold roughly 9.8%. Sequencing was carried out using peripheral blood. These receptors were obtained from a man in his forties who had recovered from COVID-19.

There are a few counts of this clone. The CDR3 region is CASSTRSPGENEKLFF. In DNA form, the CDR3 reads TGTGCCAGTAGTACGCGGTCCCCGGGGGAAAATGAAAAACTGTTTTTT. The chain combines TRBV19 with TRBJ1-4, with D possibly being TRBD1 (5 bases). Looked up from germline, CDR1 is LNHDA and CDR2 is SQIVND (reference sequence). The CDR3 extends over 16 amino acids. Trimming took off 4 bases at V and 5 bases at J, with 17 bases between the two ends.

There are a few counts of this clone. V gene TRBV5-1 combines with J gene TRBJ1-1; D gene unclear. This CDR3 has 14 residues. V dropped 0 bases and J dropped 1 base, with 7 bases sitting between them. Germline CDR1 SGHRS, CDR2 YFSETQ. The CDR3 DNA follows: TGCGCCAGCAGCTTGGCGCCAGAGAACACTGAAGCTTTCTTT. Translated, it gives CASSLAPENTEAFF.

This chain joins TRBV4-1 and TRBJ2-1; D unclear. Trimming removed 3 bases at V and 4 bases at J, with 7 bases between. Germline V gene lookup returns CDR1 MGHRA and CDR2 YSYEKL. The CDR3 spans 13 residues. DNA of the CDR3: TGCGCCAGCAGCCACCCCCCTTACAATGAGCAGTTCTTC. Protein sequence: CASSHPPYNEQFF.

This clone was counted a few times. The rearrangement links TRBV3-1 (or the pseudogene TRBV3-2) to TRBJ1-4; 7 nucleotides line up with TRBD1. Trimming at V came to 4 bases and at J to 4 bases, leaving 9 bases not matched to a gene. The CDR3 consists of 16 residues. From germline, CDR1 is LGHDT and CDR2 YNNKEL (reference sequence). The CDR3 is CASSLRQGSSNEKLFF. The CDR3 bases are TGTGCCAGCAGCCTTCGACAGGGTTCAAGTAATGAAAAACTGTTTTTT.

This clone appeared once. Here the CDR3 reads CASSKERAGGPKETQYF. CDR3 coding DNA: TGTGCCAGCAGCAAAGAGAGAGCGGGGGGCCCGAAGGAGACCCAGTACTTC. The chain couples TRBV21-1 to TRBJ2-5; whether TRBD2, the table's D call, matches the DNA was not checked. TRBV21-1 is a pseudogene. This CDR3 is 17 amino acids long.

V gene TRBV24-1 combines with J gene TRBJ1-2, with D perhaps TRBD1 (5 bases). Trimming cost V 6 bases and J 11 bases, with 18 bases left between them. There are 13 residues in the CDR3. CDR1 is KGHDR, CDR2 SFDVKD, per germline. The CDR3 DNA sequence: TGTGCCACCAGTCTACGGGACTTTTCGCGGTACACCTTC. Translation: CATSLRDFSRYTF.

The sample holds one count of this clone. In nucleotides, the CDR3 is TGCGCCAGCAGCTGGGACACTAGCGGGACCTCCTACAATGAGCAGTTCTTC. Protein: CASSWDTSGTSYNEQFF. V is TRBV5-1 and J is TRBJ2-1; TRBD2 matches at 10 bases. In germline, CDR1 is SGHRS, CDR2 YFSETQ. V lost 3 bases to trimming and J lost 0 bases; unmatched junction nucleotides: 6. CDR3 size: 17 residues.

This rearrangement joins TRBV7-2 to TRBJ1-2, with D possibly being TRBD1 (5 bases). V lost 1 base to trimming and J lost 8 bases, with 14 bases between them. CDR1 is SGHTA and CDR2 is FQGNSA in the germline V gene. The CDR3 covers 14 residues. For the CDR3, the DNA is TGTGCCAGCAGCTTAGTCCTCCAGGGCGAAGGCTACACCTTC. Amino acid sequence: CASSLVLQGEGYTF. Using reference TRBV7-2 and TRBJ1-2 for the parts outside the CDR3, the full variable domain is GAGVSQSPSNKVTEKGKDVELRCDPISGHTALYWYRQSLGQGLEFLIYFQGNSAPDKSGLPSDRFSAERTGGSVSTLTIQRTQQEDSAVYLCASSLVLQGEGYTFGSGTRLTVV.

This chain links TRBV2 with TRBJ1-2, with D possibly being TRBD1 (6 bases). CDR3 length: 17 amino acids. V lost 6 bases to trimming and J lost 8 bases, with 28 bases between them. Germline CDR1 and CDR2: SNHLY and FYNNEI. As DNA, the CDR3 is TGTGCCAGCAGCTCCAGAGCTGGACAGTTGGTATCGCGGGGCTACACCTTC. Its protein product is CASSSRAGQLVSRGYTF.

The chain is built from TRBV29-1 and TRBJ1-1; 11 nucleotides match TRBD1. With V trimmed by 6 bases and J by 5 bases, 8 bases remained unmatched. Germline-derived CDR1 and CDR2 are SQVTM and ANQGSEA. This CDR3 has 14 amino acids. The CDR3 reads CSVCKGTGGTEAFF. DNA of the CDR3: TGCAGCGTGTGTAAGGGGACAGGGGGTACTGAAGCTTTCTTT.

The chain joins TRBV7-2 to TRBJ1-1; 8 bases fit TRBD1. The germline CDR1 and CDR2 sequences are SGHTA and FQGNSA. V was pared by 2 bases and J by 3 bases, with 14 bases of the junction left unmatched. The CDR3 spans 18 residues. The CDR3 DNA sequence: TGTGCCAGCAGCTTAAACGAGCAGGGGGCAGTAGGTTACACTGAAGCTTTCTTT. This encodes CASSLNEQGAVGYTEAFF.

CDR3 in amino acids: CASSPLWTGGGELFF. In nucleotides, the CDR3 is TGTGCCAGCAGCCCTCTCTGGACAGGGGGTGGGGAGCTGTTTTTT. This chain joins TRBV11-3 and TRBJ2-2; 10 nucleotides match TRBD1. Germline V gene sequence: CDR1 SGHNT, CDR2 YENEEA. Trimming cost V 5 bases and J 8 bases; bases outside gene matches: 8. This CDR3 comprises 15 residues.

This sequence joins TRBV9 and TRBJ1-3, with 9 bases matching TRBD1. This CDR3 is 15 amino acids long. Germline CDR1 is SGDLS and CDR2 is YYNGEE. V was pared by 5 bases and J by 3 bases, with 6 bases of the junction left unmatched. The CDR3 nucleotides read TGTGCCAGCAGTTATACAGGGGGCCGTGGAAACACCATATATTTT. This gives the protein CASSYTGGRGNTIYF.

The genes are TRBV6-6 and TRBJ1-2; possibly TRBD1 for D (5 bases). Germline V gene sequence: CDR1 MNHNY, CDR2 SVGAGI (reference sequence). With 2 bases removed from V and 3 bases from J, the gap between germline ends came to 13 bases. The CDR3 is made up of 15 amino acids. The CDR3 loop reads CASSYGWGADYGYTF. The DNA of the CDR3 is TGTGCCAGCAGTTACGGGTGGGGCGCGGACTATGGCTACACCTTC.

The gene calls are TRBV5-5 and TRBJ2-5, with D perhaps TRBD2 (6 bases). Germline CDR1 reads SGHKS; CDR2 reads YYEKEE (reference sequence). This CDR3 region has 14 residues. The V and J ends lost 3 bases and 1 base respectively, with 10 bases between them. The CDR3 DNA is TGTGCCAGCAGCTCAAGGGGAGGCCAAGAGACCCAGTACTTC. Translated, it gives CASSSRGGQETQYF.

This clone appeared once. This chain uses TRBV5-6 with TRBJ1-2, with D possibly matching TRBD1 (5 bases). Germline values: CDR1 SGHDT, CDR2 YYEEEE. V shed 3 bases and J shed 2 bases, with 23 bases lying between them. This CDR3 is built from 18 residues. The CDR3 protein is CASSSLATGRMINYGYTF. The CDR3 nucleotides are TGTGCCAGCAGCTCTCTTGCTACAGGACGGATGATCAACTATGGCTACACCTTC.

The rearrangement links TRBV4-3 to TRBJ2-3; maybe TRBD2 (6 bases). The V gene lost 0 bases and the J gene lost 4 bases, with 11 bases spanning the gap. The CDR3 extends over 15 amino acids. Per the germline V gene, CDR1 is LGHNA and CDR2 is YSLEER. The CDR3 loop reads CASSQDTPGADTQYF. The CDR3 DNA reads TGCGCCAGCAGCCAAGATACCCCGGGAGCAGATACGCAGTATTTT.